This record concerns one T cell receptor (beta chain) sequence. Libraries were prepared by immunoSEQ multiplex PCR; TCRdb keeps only in-frame clonotypes and omits some of them. This table has roughly 61,000 clones, 70% to 90% appearing once. This specimen comes from a study of blood T cell repertoires in COVID-19. This CDR3 has 14 residues. Germline V gives CDR1 SQVTM, CDR2 ANQGSEA. Germline trimming cut 7 bases from V and 10 bases from J; bases unmatched to any gene: 12. This receptor was obtained from a man aged 35-49 years with active COVID-19. This rearrangement joins TRBV29-1 to TRBJ2-5, with 13 bases aligning to TRBD2. Specimen: peripheral blood. Here the CDR3 DNA reads TGCAGCGCATATAAACTAGCGGGAGGGCCGGTCCAGTACTTC. It encodes CSAYKLAGGPVQYF.